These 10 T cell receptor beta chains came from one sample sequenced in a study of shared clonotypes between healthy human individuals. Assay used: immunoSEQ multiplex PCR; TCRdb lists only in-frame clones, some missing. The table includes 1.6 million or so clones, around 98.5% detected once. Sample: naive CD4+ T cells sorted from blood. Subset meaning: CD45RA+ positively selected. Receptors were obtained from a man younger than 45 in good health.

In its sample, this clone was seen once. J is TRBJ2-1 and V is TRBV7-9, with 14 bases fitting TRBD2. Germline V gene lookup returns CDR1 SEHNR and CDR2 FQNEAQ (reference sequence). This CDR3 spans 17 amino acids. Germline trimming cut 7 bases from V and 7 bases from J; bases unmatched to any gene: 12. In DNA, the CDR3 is TGTGCCAGCACCCTAGGGACTAGCGGGAGCGTGTCAAATGAGCAGTTCTTC. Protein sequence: CASTLGTSGSVSNEQFF.

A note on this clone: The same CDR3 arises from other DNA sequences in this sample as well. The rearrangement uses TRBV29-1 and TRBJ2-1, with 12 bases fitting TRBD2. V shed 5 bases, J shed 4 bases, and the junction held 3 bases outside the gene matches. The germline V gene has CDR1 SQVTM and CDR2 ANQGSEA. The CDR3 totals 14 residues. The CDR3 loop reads CSVSGTSGYNEQFF. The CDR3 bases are TGCAGCGTTTCCGGGACTAGCGGGTACAATGAGCAGTTCTTC.

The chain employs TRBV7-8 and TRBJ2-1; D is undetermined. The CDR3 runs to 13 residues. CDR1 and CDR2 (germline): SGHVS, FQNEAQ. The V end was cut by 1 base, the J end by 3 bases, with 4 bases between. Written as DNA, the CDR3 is TGTGCCAGCAGCTTAGTCTTCTACAATGAGCAGTTCTTC. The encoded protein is CASSLVFYNEQFF.

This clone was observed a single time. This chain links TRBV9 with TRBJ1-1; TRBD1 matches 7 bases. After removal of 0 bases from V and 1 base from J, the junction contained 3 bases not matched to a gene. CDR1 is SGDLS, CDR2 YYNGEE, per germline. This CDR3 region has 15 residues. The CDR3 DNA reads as TGTGCCAGCAGCGTAGTCCAGGGGGGGAACACTGAAGCTTTCTTT. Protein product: CASSVVQGGNTEAFF.

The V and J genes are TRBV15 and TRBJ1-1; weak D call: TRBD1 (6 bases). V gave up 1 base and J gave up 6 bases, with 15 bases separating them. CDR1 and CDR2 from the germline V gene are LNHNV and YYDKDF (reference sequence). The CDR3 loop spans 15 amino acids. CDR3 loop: CATSRAGGLGAEAFF. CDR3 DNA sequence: TGTGCCACCAGCAGAGCGGGGGGGCTTGGCGCTGAAGCTTTCTTT.

The CDR3 is CASSVVSAYNEQFF. The CDR3 nucleotides are TGTGCCAGTAGTGTGGTTAGCGCCTACAATGAGCAGTTCTTC. The chain couples TRBV19 to TRBJ2-1; perhaps TRBD2 as D (5 bases). With 5 bases removed from V and 2 bases from J, the gap between germline ends came to 10 bases. Germline V gives CDR1 LNHDA, CDR2 SQIVND (reference sequence). The CDR3 contains 14 residues.

Here the CDR3 reads CASSLEGTSGKYEQYF. The CDR3, as DNA: TGTGCCAGCAGCTTAGAAGGGACTAGCGGGAAATACGAGCAGTACTTC. This chain connects TRBV7-9 to TRBJ2-7; the match to TRBD2 covers 13 bases. The junction had 4 bases not matched to a gene; V was cut back by 1 base and J by 4 bases. CDR1 is SEHNR, CDR2 FQNEAQ, per germline (reference sequence). The CDR3 spans 16 residues.

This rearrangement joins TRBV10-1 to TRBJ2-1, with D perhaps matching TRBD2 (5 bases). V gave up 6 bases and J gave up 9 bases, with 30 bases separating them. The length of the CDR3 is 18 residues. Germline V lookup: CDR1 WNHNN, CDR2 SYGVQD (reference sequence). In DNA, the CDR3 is TGCGCCAGCAGCGATAGTCGAATCCCGGGGAGTACGGGTTCTGAGCAGTTCTTC. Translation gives CASSDSRIPGSTGSEQFF.

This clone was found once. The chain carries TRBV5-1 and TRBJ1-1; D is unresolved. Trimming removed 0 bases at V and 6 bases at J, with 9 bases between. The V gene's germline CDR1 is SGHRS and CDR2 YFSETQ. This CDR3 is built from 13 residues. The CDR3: CASSLDLMAEAFF. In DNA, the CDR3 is TGCGCCAGCAGCTTGGACCTTATGGCTGAAGCTTTCTTT.

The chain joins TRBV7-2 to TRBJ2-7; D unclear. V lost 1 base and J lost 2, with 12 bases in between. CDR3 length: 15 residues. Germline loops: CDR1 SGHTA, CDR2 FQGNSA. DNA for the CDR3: TGTGCCAGCAGCTTAGTCTTGGGATCCCCCTACGAGCAGTACTTC. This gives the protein CASSLVLGSPYEQYF. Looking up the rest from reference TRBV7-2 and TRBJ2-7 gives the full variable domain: GAGVSQSPSNKVTEKGKDVELRCDPISGHTALYWYRQSLGQGLEFLIYFQGNSAPDKSGLPSDRFSAERTGGSVSTLTIQRTQQEDSAVYLCASSLVLGSPYEQYFGPGTRLTVT.